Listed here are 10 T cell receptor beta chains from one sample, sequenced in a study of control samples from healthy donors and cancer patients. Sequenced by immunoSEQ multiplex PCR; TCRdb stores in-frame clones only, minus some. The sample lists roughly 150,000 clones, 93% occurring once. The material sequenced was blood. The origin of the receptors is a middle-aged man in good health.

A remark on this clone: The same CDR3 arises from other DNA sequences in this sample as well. CDR3 in amino acids: CASSQAGGYEQYF. CDR3 bases: TGTGCCAGCAGCCAAGCGGGGGGCTACGAGCAGTACTTC. This chain joins TRBV3-1 (or the pseudogene TRBV3-2) and TRBJ2-7; 7 bases match TRBD2. This CDR3 is built from 13 residues. Germline V gene data show CDR1 as LGHDT and CDR2 as YNNKEL (reference sequence). V dropped 1 base and J dropped 3; count of bases not matched to a gene: 0.

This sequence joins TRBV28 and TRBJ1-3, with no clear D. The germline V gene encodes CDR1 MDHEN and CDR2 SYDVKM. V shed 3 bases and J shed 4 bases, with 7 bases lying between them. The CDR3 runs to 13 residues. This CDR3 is CASSFFTGNTIYF. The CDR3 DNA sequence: TGTGCCAGCAGTTTTTTTACAGGAAACACCATATATTTT.

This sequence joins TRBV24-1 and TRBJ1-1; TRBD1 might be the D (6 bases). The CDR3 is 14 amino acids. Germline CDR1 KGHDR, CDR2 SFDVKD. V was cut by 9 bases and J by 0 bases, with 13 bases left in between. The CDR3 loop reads CATRLRGLNTEAFF. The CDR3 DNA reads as TGTGCCACCCGACTCCGGGGGCTGAACACTGAAGCTTTCTTT.

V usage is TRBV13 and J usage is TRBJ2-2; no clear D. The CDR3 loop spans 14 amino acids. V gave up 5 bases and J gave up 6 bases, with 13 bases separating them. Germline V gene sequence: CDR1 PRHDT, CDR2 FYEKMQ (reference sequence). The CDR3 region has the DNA TGTGCCAGCAGCGATTGGGGTGGGGCCGGGGAGCTGTTTTTT. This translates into CASSDWGGAGELFF.

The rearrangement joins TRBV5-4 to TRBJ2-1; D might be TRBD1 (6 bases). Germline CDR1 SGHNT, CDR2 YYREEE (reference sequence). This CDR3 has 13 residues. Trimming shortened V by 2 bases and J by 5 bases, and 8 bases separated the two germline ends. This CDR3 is CASSFDRNNEQFF. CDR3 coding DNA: TGTGCCAGCAGCTTCGACAGGAACAATGAGCAGTTCTTC.

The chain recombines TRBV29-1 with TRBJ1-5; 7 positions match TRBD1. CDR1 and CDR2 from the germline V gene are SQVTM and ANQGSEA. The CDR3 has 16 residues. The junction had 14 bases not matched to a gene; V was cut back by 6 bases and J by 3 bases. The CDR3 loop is CSVRTSAGGYNQPQHF. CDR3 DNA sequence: TGCAGCGTCCGCACGTCGGCAGGGGGATACAATCAGCCCCAGCATTTT.

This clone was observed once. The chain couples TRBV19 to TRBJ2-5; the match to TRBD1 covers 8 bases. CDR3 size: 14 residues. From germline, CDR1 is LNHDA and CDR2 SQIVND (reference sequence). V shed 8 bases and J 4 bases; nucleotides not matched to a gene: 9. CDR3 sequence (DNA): TGTGCCAGTGCCGGGTCAGGGGGCCCAGAGACCCAGTACTTC. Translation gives CASAGSGGPETQYF. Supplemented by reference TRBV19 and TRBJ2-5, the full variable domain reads DGGITQSPKYLFRKEGQNVTLSCEQNLNHDAMYWYRQDPGQGLRLIYYSQIVNDFQKGDIAEGYSVSREKKESFPLTVTSAQKNPTAFYLCASAGSGGPETQYFGPGTRLLVL.

CDR3: CASSRLQGNNEQFF. CDR3 nucleotides: TGTGCCAGCAGTCGTTTACAGGGTAATAATGAGCAGTTCTTC. The V and J genes are TRBV28 and TRBJ2-1; possible D gene TRBD1, 6 bases. This CDR3 comprises 14 residues. CDR1 is MDHEN, CDR2 SYDVKM, per germline. V lost 5 bases and J 7 bases, leaving 15 bases between the germline ends.

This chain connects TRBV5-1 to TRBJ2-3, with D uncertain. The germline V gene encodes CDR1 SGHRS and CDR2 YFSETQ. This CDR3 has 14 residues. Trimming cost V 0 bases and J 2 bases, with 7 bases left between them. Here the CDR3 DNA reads TGCGCCAGCAGCTTGGTGGTGGACACAGATACGCAGTATTTT. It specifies CASSLVVDTDTQYF.

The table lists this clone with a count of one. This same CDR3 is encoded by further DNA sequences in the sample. CDR3 nucleotides: TGTGCCAGCAGCTCAGGGTCCTATGGCTACACCTTC. It yields the protein CASSSGSYGYTF. The chain joins TRBV28 to TRBJ1-2; a possible D gene is TRBD1 (5 bases). From germline, CDR1 is MDHEN and CDR2 SYDVKM. V dropped 6 bases and J dropped 4 bases, with 9 bases sitting between them. The CDR3 totals 12 residues.